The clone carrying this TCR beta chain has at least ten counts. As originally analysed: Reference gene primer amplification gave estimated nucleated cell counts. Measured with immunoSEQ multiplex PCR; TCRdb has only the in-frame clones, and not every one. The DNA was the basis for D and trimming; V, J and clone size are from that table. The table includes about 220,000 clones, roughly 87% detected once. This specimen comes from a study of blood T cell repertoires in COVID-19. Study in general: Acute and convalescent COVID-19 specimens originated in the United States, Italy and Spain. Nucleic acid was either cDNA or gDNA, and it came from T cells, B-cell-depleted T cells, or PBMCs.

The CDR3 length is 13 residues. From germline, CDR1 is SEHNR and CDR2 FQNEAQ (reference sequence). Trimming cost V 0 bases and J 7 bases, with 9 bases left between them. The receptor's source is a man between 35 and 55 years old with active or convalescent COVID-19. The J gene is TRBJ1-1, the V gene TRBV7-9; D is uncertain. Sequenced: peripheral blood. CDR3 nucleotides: TGTGCCAGCAGCTTAGCGCCGGGAGATGAAGCTTTCTTT. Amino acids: CASSLAPGDEAFF.